This TCR beta chain was found in a study of lymphopenia after photon versus proton radiotherapy. General study results and limits: Post-nadir TCR diversity decline inversely tracked overall survival among those who died. Authors raise, but do not show, better survival with proton therapy. After the lymphocyte nadir, photon-treated repertoires showed oligoclonal expansion, especially of CD8+ Temra cells.

Produced via immunoSEQ multiplex PCR; TCRdb's table is partial and in-frame only. The data hold about 160,000 clones, with approximately 90% observed a single time. Points on this clone: Its cognate antigen is unknown.

V lost 2 bases and J lost 8; bases outside the gene matches: 4. CDR3 size: 15 residues. Germline V gene sequence: CDR1 MNHNY, CDR2 SVGAGI (reference sequence). The receptor's source is a man aged 45-60 years with gastric cancer. The source was peripheral blood, collected from a patient treated with photon-based radiotherapy. The chain uses TRBV6-6 and TRBJ2-1; 12 bases fit TRBD1. The CDR3 sequence: CASSYPGQGADEQFF. CDR3 bases: TGTGCCAGCAGTTACCCGGGACAGGGGGCCGATGAGCAGTTCTTC.